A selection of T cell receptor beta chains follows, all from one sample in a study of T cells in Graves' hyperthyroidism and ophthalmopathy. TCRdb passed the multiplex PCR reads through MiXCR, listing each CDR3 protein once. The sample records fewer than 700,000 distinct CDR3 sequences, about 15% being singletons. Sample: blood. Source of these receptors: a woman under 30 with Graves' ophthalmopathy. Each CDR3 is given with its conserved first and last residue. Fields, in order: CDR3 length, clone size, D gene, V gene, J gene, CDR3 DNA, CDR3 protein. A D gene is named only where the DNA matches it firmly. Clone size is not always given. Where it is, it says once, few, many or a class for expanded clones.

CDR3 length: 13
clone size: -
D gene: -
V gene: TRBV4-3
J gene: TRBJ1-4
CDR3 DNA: TGCGCCAGCAGCCAGATAGGCGGTGAAAAACTGTTTTTT
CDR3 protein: CASSQIGGEKLFF

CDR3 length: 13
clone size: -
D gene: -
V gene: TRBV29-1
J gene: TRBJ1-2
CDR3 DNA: TGCAGCGTTATCCCGGGACGCGCCGTGGGCTACACCTTC
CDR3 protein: CSVIPGRAVGYTF

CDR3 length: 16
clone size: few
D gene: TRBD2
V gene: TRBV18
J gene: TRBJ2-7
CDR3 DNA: TGTGCCAGCTCACCACCTAGCGGGAGGGCCGGCAACGAGCAGTACTTC
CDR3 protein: CASSPPSGRAGNEQYF

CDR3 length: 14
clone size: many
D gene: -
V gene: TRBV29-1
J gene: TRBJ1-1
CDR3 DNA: TGCAGCGTTGGGGAACTGGGGATGAACACTGAAGCTTTCTTT
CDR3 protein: CSVGELGMNTEAFF

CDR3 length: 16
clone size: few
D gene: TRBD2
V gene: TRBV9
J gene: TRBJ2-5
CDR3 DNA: TGTGCCAGCAGCCCTAGACTAGCGGGGGATCAAGAGACCCAGTACTTC
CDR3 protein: CASSPRLAGDQETQYF

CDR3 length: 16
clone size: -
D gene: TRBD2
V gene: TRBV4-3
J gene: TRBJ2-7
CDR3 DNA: TGCGCCAGCAGCCAAGATGGGCCTCGGGAGGCCTACGAGCAGTACTTC
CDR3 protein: CASSQDGPREAYEQYF

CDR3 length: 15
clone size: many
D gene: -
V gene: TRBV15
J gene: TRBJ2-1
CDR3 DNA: TGTGCCACCGAATCGGCCCGAGAGGGGAACAATGAGCAGTTCTTC
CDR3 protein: CATESAREGNNEQFF

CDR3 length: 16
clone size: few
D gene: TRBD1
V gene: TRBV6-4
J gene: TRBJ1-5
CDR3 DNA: TGTGCCAGCAGTGTCTTTGCAGGACAGGGAAATCAGCCCCAGCATTTT
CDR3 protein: CASSVFAGQGNQPQHF

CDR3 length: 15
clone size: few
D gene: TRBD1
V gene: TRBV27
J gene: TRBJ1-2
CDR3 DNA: TGTGCCAGCAGTTTTAGTCCAGGGGGTAACTATGGCTACACCTTC
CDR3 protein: CASSFSPGGNYGYTF

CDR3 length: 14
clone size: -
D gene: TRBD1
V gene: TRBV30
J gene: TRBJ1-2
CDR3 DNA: TGTGCCTGGGCTGGGACAGGGGGCTTAAGCGGCTACACCTTC
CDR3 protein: CAWAGTGGLSGYTF

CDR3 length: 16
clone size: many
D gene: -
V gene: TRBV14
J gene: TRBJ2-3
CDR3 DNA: TGTGCCAGCAGCCAGCTCCGGGACACCCGCACAGATACGCAGTATTTT
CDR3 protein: CASSQLRDTRTDTQYF

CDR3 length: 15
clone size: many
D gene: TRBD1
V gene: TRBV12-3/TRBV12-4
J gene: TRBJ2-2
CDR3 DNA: TGTGCCAGCAGTCCTGGACAGGGGCCTCCCGGGGAGCTGTTTTTT
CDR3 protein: CASSPGQGPPGELFF

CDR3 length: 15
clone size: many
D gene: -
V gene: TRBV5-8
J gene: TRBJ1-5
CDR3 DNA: TGTGCCAGCAGCAGGGGGGGCTCCAGCAATCAGCCCCAGCATTTT
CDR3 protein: CASSRGGSSNQPQHF

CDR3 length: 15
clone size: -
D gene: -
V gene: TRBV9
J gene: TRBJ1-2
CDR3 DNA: TGTGCCAGCAGCGTAAGTGGGCAGGGGAACTATGGCTACACCTTC
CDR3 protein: CASSVSGQGNYGYTF

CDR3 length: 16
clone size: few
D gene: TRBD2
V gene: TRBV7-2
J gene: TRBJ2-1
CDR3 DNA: TGTGCCAGCAGCCCGAGGGGTAGCGGGGGCCCCCATGAGCAGTTCTTC
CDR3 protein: CASSPRGSGGPHEQFF

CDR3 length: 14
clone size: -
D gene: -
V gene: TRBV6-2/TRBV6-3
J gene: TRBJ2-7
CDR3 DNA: TGTGCCAGCAGGCAATACAGGGAAAACTACGAGCAGTACTTC
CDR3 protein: CASRQYRENYEQYF